Listed below are T cell receptor beta chains from one sample, sequenced in a study of cytomegalovirus exposure and HLA in healthy donors. Here immunoSEQ multiplex PCR was the method, and the copy in TCRdb shows in-frame clones only, minus some. The profile shows 150,000 to 200,000 clones, 75% to 90% of them singletons. The sequenced material came from PBMCs. These receptors came from a male donor in good health and CMV-seropositive. The CDR3 runs from the conserved cysteine through the conserved F or W. The order of the fields is J gene, clone size, D gene, CDR3 length, V gene, CDR3 protein, CDR3 DNA. The D gene is left open where the match is weak. The size field is filled for only some rows; it gives once, few, many or a size class.

J: TRBJ2-7; size: .; D: .; length: 11; V: TRBV19; CDR3: CASSISDEQYF; DNA: TGTGCCAGTAGTATTTCGGACGAGCAGTACTTC
J: TRBJ2-5; size: once; D: TRBD2; length: 12; V: TRBV6-5; CDR3: CAVQTSGETQYF; DNA: TGTGCCGTCCAGACTAGCGGGGAGACCCAGTACTTC
J: TRBJ1-2; size: .; D: .; length: 13; V: TRBV11-2; CDR3: CASTTQGNYGYTF; DNA: TGTGCCAGCACCACGCAGGGGAACTATGGCTACACCTTC
J: TRBJ2-2; size: .; D: TRBD2; length: 12; V: TRBV6-6; CDR3: CASREGTGELFF; DNA: TGTGCCAGCCGGGAGGGCACCGGGGAGCTGTTTTTT
J: TRBJ2-7; size: .; D: .; length: 13; V: TRBV7-2; CDR3: CASSLAGGLEQYF; DNA: TGTGCCAGCAGCTTAGCTGGGGGCCTCGAGCAGTACTTC
J: TRBJ1-5; size: .; D: TRBD1; length: 14; V: TRBV19; CDR3: CASSRQGGSQPQHF; DNA: TGTGCCAGTAGCAGACAGGGTGGGTCCCAGCCCCAGCATTTT
J: TRBJ2-7; size: .; D: .; length: 14; V: TRBV5-1; CDR3: CASSWGPENYEQYF; DNA: TGCGCCAGCAGTTGGGGGCCGGAAAACTACGAGCAGTACTTC
J: TRBJ2-7; size: .; D: TRBD2; length: 15; V: TRBV15; CDR3: CATSRTSGSSYEQYF; DNA: TGTGCCACCAGCAGGACTAGCGGGTCCTCCTACGAGCAGTACTTC
J: TRBJ2-7; size: .; D: TRBD1; length: 13; V: TRBV6-1; CDR3: CASERTGGYEQYF; DNA: TGTGCCAGCGAGCGGACAGGCGGGTACGAGCAGTACTTC
J: TRBJ1-3; size: .; D: .; length: 15; V: TRBV5-1; CDR3: CASSTQGLSGNTIYF; DNA: TGCGCCAGCAGCACACAGGGTTTGTCTGGAAACACCATATATTTT
J: TRBJ2-7; size: .; D: TRBD2; length: 16; V: TRBV7-9; CDR3: CSSSPLLAGGSYEQYF; DNA: TGTTCCAGCAGCCCATTACTAGCGGGAGGATCGTACGAGCAGTACTTC
J: TRBJ2-1; size: .; D: TRBD2; length: 15; V: TRBV7-9; CDR3: CASSGMRTRVNEQFF; DNA: TGTGCCAGCAGCGGTATGAGGACTAGAGTCAATGAGCAGTTCTTC
J: TRBJ1-5; size: .; D: .; length: 16; V: TRBV7-8; CDR3: CASSLDQRAPNQPQHF; DNA: TGTGCCAGCAGCTTAGACCAGCGGGCACCCAATCAGCCCCAGCATTTT
J: TRBJ2-3; size: once; D: TRBD2; length: 16; V: TRBV15; CDR3: CATSRDRVSGSDTQYF; DNA: TGTGCCACCAGCAGAGATCGTGTTAGCGGGAGTGATACGCAGTATTTT
J: TRBJ2-3; size: few; D: TRBD2; length: 15; V: TRBV6-6; CDR3: CASSGTSGKSDTQYF; DNA: TGTGCCAGCAGCGGGACTAGCGGGAAGTCAGATACGCAGTATTTT
J: TRBJ2-2; size: .; D: TRBD1; length: 15; V: TRBV19; CDR3: CASSIARQGYGELFF; DNA: TGTGCCAGTAGTATCGCGAGACAGGGGTACGGGGAGCTGTTTTTT
J: TRBJ2-1; size: .; D: TRBD2; length: 15; V: TRBV7-2; CDR3: CASSTGLAGAAEQFF; DNA: TGTGCCAGCAGCACTGGACTAGCGGGAGCGGCTGAGCAGTTCTTC
J: TRBJ1-3; size: .; D: .; length: 14; V: TRBV7-8; CDR3: CASSPAYLGNTIYF; DNA: TGTGCCAGCAGCCCCGCGTATCTCGGAAACACCATATATTTT
J: TRBJ2-3; size: once; D: TRBD2; length: 19; V: TRBV6-1; CDR3: CASSGRGLAGARSTDTQYF; DNA: TGTGCCAGCAGTGGCAGGGGACTAGCGGGAGCCCGGAGCACAGATACGCAGTATTTT
J: TRBJ1-2; size: once; D: .; length: 13; V: TRBV28; CDR3: CASRQDPRGGYTF; DNA: TGTGCCAGTAGACAGGATCCCCGGGGAGGCTACACCTTC
J: TRBJ1-5; size: .; D: TRBD1; length: 13; V: TRBV19; CDR3: CASSPLRGQPQHF; DNA: TGTGCCAGTAGCCCCCTCAGGGGGCAGCCCCAGCATTTT
J: TRBJ1-1; size: .; D: .; length: 13; V: TRBV11-3; CDR3: CASSLVAAGEAFF; DNA: TGTGCCAGCAGCTTAGTAGCGGCCGGAGAAGCTTTCTTT
J: TRBJ2-1; size: .; D: .; length: 15; V: TRBV21-1; CDR3: CASSRLAGRYNEQFF; DNA: TGTGCCAGCAGCAGGCTAGCGGGGCGCTACAATGAGCAGTTCTTC
J: TRBJ2-5; size: .; D: .; length: 16; V: TRBV29-1; CDR3: CSVTMTETAFQETQYF; DNA: TGCAGCGTTACCATGACAGAAACAGCCTTTCAAGAGACCCAGTACTTC
J: TRBJ2-3; size: .; D: TRBD2; length: 19; V: TRBV9; CDR3: CASSVDPTLAGGYADTQYF; DNA: TGTGCCAGCAGCGTAGACCCGACTCTAGCGGGAGGGTATGCAGATACGCAGTATTTT
J: TRBJ2-1; size: .; D: TRBD1; length: 19; V: TRBV7-3; CDR3: CASGVPGRTPYRGGNEQFF; DNA: TGTGCCAGCGGGGTGCCCGGGCGAACACCCTACAGGGGTGGCAATGAGCAGTTCTTC